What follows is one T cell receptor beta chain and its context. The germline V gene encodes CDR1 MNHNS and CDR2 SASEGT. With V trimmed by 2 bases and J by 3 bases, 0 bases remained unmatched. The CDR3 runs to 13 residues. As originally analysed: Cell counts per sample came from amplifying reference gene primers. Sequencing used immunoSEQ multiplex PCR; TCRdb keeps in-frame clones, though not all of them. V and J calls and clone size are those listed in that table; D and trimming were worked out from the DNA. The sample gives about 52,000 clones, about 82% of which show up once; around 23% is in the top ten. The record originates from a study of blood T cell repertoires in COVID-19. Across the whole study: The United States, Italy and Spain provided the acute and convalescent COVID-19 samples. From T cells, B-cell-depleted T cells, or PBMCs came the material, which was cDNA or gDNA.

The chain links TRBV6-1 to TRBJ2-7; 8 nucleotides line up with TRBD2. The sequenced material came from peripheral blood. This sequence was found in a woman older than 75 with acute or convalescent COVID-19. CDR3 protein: CASSERGGYEQYF. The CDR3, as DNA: TGTGCCAGCAGTGAACGGGGGGGCTACGAGCAGTACTTC.